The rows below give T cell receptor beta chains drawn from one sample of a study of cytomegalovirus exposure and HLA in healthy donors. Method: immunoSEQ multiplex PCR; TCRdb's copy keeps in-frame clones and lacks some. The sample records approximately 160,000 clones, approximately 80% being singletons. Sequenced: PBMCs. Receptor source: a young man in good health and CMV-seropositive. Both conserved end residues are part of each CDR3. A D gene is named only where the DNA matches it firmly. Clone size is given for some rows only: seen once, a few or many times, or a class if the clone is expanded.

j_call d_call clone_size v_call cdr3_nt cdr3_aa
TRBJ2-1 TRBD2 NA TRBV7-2 TGTGCCAGCATCGGGGGGACTAGCGGGAGATCCAACAATGAGCAGTTCTTC CASIGGTSGRSNNEQFF
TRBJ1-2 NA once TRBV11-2 TGTGCCAGCAGCCTAGGGCAGTCTTATGGCTACACCTTC CASSLGQSYGYTF
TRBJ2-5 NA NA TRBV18 TGTGCCAGCTCACCTTCGACAGGAGAAGAGACCCAGTACTTC CASSPSTGEETQYF
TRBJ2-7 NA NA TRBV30 TGTGCCTGGAGGGAGGGGTTTTTGCACGAGCAGTACTTC CAWREGFLHEQYF
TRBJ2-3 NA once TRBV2 TGTGCCAGCAGGGGCGGGACAGATACGCAGTATTTT CASRGGTDTQYF
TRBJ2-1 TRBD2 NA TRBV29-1 TGCAGCGTTGCAGCGGGAGACAATGAGCAGTTCTTC CSVAAGDNEQFF
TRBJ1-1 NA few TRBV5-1 TGCGCCAGCAGCTTGGCGGGGGGAGGGACTGAAGCTTTCTTT CASSLAGGGTEAFF
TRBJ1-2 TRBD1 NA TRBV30 TGTGCCTGGTCGACAGGGCTCTATGGCTACACCTTC CAWSTGLYGYTF
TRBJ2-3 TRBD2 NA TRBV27 TGTGCCAGCAGTTTATCGATGGCGGGAGGTGGGGATACGCAGTATTTT CASSLSMAGGGDTQYF
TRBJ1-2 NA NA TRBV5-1 TGCGCCAGCAGCATTGGCGGGGGGTTCTATGGCTACACCTTC CASSIGGGFYGYTF
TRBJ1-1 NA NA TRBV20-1 TGCAGTGCTGGGCGGAACACTGAAGCTTTCTTT CSAGRNTEAFF
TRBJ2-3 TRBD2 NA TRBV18 TGTGCCAGCTCACCCATGACCCTAGCGGGTGCCCCGGATACGCAGTATTTT CASSPMTLAGAPDTQYF
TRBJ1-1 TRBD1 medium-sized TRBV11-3 TGTGCCAGCAGCCTAGGGGGGACAGCTAACACTGAAGCTTTCTTT CASSLGGTANTEAFF
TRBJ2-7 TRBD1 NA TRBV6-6 TGTGCCAGCAGTTACCCCGGGACAGGACACTACGAGCAGTACTTC CASSYPGTGHYEQYF
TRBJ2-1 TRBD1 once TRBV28 TGTGCCACCGCCGAAGACAGGGTTGTGGATGAGCAGTTCTTC CATAEDRVVDEQFF
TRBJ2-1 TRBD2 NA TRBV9 TGTGCCAGCAGCCCTGGGGGGGATGAGCAGTTCTTC CASSPGGDEQFF